This entry describes one T cell receptor beta chain. The antigen is not known. This PCR relied on a set of 60 Vbeta primers and 13 Jbeta primers. In the original processing: Later work found about 80 million unique TCR beta chains, with some 11 million shared. The method was immunoSEQ multiplex PCR; TCRdb's version includes in-frame clones alone and lacks a portion of them. The V and J calls and the clone size are those of that table, but D and trimming were determined from the DNA. The sample yields some 130,000 clones, around four fifths seen once. V shed 6 bases, J shed 3 bases, and the junction held 10 bases outside the gene matches. From germline, CDR1 is MGHDK and CDR2 SYGVNS. CDR3 length: 17 residues. This entry belongs to a study of cytomegalovirus exposure and HLA in healthy donors. General observations from the study: Rare sequences made up most TCRs, while some public TCRs were found in many donors. A later analysis appeared to link common viral pathogens to several of the most significant clusters. Looking again later, the authors saw that most CMV-associated TCR beta chains seemed HLA-restricted.

The receptor was isolated from a man aged 35 to 55 in good health and CMV-seronegative. The material sequenced was PBMCs. This rearrangement joins TRBV25-1 to TRBJ1-4; TRBD1 matches 10 bases. The CDR3 spells CASRGTGVLGPNEKLFF. The CDR3 bases are TGTGCCAGCAGGGGGACAGGGGTTCTCGGTCCTAATGAAAAACTGTTTTTT.